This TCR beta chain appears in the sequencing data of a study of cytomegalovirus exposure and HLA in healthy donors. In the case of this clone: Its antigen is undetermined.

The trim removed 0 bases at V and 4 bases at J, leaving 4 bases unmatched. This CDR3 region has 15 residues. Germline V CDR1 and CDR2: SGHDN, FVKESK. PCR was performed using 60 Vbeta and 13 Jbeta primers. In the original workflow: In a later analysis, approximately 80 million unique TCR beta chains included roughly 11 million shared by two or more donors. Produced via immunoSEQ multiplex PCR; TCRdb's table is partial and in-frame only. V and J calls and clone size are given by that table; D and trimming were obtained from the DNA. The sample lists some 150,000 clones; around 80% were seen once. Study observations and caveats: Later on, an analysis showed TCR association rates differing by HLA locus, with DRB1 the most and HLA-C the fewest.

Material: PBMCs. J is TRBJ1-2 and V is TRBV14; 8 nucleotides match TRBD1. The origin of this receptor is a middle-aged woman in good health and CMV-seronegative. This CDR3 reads CASSQEATGVYGYTF. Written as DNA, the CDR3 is TGTGCCAGCAGCCAAGAAGCGACAGGGGTCTATGGCTACACCTTC.